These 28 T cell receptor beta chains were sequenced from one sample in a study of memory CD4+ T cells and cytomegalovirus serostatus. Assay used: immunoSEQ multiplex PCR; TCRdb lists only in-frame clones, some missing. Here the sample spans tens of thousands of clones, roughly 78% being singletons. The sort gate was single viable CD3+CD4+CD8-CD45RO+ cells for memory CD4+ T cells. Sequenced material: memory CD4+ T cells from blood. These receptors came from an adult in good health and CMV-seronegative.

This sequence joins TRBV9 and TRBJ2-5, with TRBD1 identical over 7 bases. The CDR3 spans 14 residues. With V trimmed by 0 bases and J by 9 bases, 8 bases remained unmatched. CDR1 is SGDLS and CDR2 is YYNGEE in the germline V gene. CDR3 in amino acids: CASSVAVSQGAQYF. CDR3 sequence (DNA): TGTGCCAGCAGCGTAGCTGTCAGCCAGGGGGCCCAGTACTTC.

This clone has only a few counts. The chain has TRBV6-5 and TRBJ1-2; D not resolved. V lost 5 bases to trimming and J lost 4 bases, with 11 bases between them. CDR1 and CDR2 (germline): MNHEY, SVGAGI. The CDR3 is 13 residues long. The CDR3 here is CASSEVVGYGYTF. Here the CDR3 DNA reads TGTGCCAGCAGTGAAGTTGTGGGCTATGGCTACACCTTC.

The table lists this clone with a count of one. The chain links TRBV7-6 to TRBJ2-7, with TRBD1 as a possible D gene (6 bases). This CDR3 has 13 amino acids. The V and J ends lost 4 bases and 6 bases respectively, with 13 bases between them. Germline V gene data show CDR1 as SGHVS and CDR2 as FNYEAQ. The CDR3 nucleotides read TGTGCCAGCAGCTCAGAACAGGGAACCGAGCAGTACTTC. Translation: CASSSEQGTEQYF.

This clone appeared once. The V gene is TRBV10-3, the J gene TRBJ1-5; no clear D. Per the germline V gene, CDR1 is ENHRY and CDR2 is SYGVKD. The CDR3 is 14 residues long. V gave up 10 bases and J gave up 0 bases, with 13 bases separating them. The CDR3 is CASGRKGSNQPQHF. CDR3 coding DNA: TGTGCCAGCGGGAGAAAGGGTAGCAATCAGCCCCAGCATTTT.

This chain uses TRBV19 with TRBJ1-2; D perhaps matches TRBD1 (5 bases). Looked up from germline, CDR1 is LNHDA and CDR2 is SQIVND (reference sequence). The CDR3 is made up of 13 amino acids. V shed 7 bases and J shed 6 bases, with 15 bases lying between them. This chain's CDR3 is CASTFLGTDGYTF. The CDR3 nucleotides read TGTGCCAGTACCTTCCTGGGGACGGATGGCTACACCTTC.

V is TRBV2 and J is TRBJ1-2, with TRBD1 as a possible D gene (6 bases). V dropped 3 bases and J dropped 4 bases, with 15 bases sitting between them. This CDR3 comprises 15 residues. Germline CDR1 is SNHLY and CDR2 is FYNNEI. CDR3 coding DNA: TGTGCCAGCAGTGACAACAGGGTTTCAGCCTATGGCTACACCTTC. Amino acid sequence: CASSDNRVSAYGYTF.

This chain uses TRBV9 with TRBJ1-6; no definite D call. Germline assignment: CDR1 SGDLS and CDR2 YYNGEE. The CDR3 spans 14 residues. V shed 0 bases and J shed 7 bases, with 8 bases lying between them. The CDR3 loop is CASSVDGENSPLHF. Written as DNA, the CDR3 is TGTGCCAGCAGCGTAGACGGGGAGAATTCACCCCTCCACTTT.

The CDR3 DNA is TGTGCTAGTGGTTCCGGGGACAGGGGCACAGATACGCAGTATTTT. It codes for CASGSGDRGTDTQYF. The chain uses TRBV12-5 and TRBJ2-3; 9 bases align to TRBD1. The CDR3 has 15 amino acids. Looked up from germline, CDR1 is LGHNT and CDR2 is FRNRAP. V was clipped by 4 bases and J by 1 base; unmatched bases: 3.

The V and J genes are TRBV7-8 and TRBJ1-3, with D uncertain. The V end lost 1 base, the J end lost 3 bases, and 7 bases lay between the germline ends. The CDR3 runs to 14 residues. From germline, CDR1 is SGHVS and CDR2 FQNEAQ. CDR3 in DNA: TGTGCCAGCAGCTTAGGAGGGAGTGGAAACACCATATATTTT. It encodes CASSLGGSGNTIYF.

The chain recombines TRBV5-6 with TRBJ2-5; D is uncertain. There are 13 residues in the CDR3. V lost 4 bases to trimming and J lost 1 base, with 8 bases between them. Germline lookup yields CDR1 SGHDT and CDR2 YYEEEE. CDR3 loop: CASSNTLQETQYF. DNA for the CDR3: TGTGCCAGCAGCAATACACTCCAAGAGACCCAGTACTTC.

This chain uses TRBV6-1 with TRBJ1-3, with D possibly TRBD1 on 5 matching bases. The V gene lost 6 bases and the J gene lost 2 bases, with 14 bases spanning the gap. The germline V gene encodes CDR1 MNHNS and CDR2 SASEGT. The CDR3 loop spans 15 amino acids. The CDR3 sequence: CASRVWGGTGNTIYF. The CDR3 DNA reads TGTGCCAGCAGGGTTTGGGGGGGGACTGGAAACACCATATATTTT.

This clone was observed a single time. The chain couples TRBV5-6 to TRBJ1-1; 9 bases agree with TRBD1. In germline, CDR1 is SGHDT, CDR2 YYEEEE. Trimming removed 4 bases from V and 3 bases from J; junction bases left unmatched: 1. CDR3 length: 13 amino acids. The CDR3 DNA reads TGTGCCAGCAGCCGGGACAGGGACACTGAAGCTTTCTTT. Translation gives CASSRDRDTEAFF.

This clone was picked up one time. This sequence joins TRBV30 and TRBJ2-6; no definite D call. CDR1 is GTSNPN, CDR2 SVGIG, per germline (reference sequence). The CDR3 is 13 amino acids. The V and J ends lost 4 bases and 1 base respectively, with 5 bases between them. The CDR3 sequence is CAWTKSGANVLTF. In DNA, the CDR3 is TGTGCCTGGACTAAATCTGGGGCCAACGTCCTGACTTTC. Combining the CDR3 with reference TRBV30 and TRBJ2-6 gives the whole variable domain SQTIHQWPATLVQPVGSPLSLECTVEGTSNPNLYWYRQAAGRGLQLLFYSVGIGQISSEVPQNLSASRPQDRQFILSSKKLLLSDSGFYLCAWTKSGANVLTFGAGSRLTVL.

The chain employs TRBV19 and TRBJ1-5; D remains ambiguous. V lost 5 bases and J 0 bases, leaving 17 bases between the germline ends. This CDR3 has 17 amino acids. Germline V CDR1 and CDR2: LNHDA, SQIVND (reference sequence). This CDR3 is CASSLDFRRYSNQPQHF. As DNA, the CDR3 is TGTGCCAGTAGTCTTGACTTCAGGAGATATAGCAATCAGCCCCAGCATTTT.

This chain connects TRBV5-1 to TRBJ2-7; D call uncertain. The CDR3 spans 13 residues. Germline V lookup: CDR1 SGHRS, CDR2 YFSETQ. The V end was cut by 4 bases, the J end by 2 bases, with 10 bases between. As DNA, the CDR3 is TGCGCCAGCAGCCGGACGGCCGCCTACGAGCAGTACTTC. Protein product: CASSRTAAYEQYF. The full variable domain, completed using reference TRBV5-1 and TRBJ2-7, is KAGVTQTPRYLIKTRGQQVTLSCSPISGHRSVSWYQQTPGQGLQFLFEYFSETQRNKGNFPGRFSGRQFSNSRSEMNVSTLELGDSALYLCASSRTAAYEQYFGPGTRLTVT.

Written as DNA, the CDR3 is TGTGCCAGCAGTGAACAAGGGGGCGCTTATTCACCCCTCCACTTT. Protein: CASSEQGGAYSPLHF. The rearrangement uses TRBV6-1 and TRBJ1-6; 7 positions agree with TRBD1. V was pared by 2 bases and J by 8 bases, with 6 bases of the junction left unmatched. The CDR3 runs 15 residues. From germline, CDR1 is MNHNS and CDR2 SASEGT.

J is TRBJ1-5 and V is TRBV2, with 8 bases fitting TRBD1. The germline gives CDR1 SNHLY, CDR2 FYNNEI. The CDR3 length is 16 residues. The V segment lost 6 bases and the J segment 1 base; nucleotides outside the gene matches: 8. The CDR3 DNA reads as TGTGCCAGCAGCCCGGGACAGGCGGGAAGCAATCAGCCCCAGCATTTT. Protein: CASSPGQAGSNQPQHF.

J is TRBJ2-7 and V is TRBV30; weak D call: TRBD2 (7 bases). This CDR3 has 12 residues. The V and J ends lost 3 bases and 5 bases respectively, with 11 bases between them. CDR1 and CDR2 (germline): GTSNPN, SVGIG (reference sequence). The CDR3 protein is CAWSGGRDEQYF. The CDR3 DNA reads TGTGCCTGGAGCGGGGGGCGCGACGAGCAGTACTTC.

CDR3 amino acids: CASSPEWGEVSYGYTF. The CDR3 coding sequence is TGTGCCAGCAGCCCCGAGTGGGGGGAGGTGAGCTATGGCTACACCTTC. The chain uses TRBV7-2 and TRBJ1-2; TRBD1 might be the D (5 bases). The CDR3 covers 16 residues. V lost 5 bases and J lost 4, with 20 bases in between. Germline loops: CDR1 SGHTA, CDR2 FQGNSA.

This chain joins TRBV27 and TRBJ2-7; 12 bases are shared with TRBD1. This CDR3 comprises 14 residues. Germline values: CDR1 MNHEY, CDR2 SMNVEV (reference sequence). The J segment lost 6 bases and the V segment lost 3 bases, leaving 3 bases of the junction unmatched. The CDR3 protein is CASSFGTGGSEQYF. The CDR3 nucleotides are TGTGCCAGCAGTTTTGGGACAGGGGGCTCCGAGCAGTACTTC.

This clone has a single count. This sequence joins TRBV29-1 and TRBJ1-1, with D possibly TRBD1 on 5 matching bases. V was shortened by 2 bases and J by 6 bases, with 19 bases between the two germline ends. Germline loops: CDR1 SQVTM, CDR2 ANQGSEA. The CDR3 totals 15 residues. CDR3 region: CSVEFFGREDSEAFF. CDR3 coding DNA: TGCAGCGTTGAATTTTTCGGCAGGGAGGATTCTGAAGCTTTCTTT.

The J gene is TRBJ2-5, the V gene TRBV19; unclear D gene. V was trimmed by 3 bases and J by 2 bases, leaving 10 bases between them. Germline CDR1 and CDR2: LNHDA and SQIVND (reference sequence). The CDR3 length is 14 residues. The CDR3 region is CASSISPAQETQYF. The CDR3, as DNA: TGTGCCAGTAGTATCTCTCCAGCTCAAGAGACCCAGTACTTC.

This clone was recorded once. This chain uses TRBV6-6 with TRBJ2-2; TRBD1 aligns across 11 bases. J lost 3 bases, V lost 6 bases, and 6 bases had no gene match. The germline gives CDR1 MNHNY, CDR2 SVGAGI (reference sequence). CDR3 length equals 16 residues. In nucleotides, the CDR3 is TGTGCCAGCAGCCTTGGACAGGGGGCTTACACCGGGGAGCTGTTTTTT. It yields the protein CASSLGQGAYTGELFF.

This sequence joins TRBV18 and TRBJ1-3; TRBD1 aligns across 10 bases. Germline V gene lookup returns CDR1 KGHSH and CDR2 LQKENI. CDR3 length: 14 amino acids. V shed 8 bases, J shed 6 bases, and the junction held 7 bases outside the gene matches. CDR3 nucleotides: TGTGCCAGCGAGACCGGGACAGGGGCAAACACCATATATTTT. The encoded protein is CASETGTGANTIYF. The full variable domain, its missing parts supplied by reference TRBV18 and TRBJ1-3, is NAGVMQNPRHLVRRRGQEARLRCSPMKGHSHVYWYRQLPEEGLKFMVYLQKENIIDESGMPKERFSAEFPKEGPSILRIQQVVRGDSAAYFCASETGTGANTIYFGEGSWLTVV.

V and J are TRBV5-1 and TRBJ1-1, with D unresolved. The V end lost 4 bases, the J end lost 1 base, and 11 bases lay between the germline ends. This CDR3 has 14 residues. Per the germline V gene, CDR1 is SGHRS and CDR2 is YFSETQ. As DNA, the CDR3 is TGCGCCAGCAGCGTGAGTTCAGGGAACACTGAAGCTTTCTTT. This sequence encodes CASSVSSGNTEAFF.

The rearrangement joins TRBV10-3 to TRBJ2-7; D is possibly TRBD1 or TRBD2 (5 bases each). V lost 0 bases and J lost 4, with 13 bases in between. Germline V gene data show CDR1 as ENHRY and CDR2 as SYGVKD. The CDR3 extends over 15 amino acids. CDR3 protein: CAISESGRGRYEQYF. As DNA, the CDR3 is TGTGCCATCAGTGAGTCGGGCCGGGGACGATACGAGCAGTACTTC.

CDR3 nucleotide sequence: TGCGCCAGCAGGATTTCGGGGGGACCGTACGAGCAGTACTTC. It encodes CASRISGGPYEQYF. This chain uses TRBV5-1 with TRBJ2-7, with 7 bases that match TRBD2. V was clipped by 5 bases and J by 4 bases; unmatched bases: 9. The CDR3 runs to 14 residues. From germline, CDR1 is SGHRS and CDR2 YFSETQ. The entire variable domain, with the rest obtained from reference TRBV5-1 and TRBJ2-7, is as follows: KAGVTQTPRYLIKTRGQQVTLSCSPISGHRSVSWYQQTPGQGLQFLFEYFSETQRNKGNFPGRFSGRQFSNSRSEMNVSTLELGDSALYLCASRISGGPYEQYFGPGTRLTVT.

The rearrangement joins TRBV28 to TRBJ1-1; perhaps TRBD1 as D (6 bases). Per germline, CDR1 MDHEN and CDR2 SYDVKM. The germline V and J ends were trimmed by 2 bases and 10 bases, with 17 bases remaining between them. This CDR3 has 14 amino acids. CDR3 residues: CASSLRGRGLIAFF. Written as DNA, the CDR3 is TGTGCCAGCAGTTTACGGGGGCGGGGGCTTATAGCTTTCTTT.